The TCR beta chain under discussion was sequenced for a study of blood T cells in healthy people across ages. Together with a sample-barcoded 5' primer, a J-beta primer mix was included in a second PCR lasting roughly 6 to 12 cycles. TCRdb called the 5' RACE reads again in MiXCR, with one record for every CDR3 protein. The profile covers over 450,000 distinct CDR3 sequences, with 24% appearing a single time and roughly 10% taken by the ten largest. V was clipped by 2 bases and J by 11 bases, with 16 bases between them. In germline, CDR1 is WSHSY, CDR2 SAAADI. The CDR3 contains 15 residues. This clonotype was seen only a few times. These data also featured in a second study, about T cells of mothers and their children.

This TCR was sampled from a boy younger than 18 in good health. This chain connects TRBV10-2 to TRBJ1-6, with a tentative D call TRBD1 (6 bases). Input material: blood. The CDR3 is CASSEEGRGNPPLHF. The CDR3 DNA sequence: TGCGCCAGCAGTGAGGAGGGCAGGGGCAATCCACCCCTCCACTTT.